This T cell receptor beta chain was identified in a study of T cells after posttransplantation cyclophosphamide. The related graft donor's blood sample was taken on the day of bone marrow donation. Here immunoSEQ multiplex PCR was the method, and the copy in TCRdb shows in-frame clones only, minus some. The sample is made up of about 38,000 clones, none counted only once. Trimming shortened V by 3 bases and J by 6 bases, and 23 bases separated the two germline ends. CDR1 SGHRS and CDR2 YFSETQ come from the germline V gene. This CDR3 contains 17 residues. Points from the study as a whole: Later blood repertoires were often dominated by clones from the donor CD8+ memory compartment. Skin or GI-infiltrating T cells shared few TRB sequences with blood. After PTCy, TRB diversity resembled that of CNI/methotrexate controls.

This clone was counted only a few times. Its target is unknown. This chain joins TRBV5-1 and TRBJ2-3, with D hard to call. This sequence was found in a man aged 30 to 45 in good health and a related stem cell transplant donor. The sample taken for sequencing was PBMCs. CDR3 residues: CASSSHRGSRVGDTQYF. The DNA for the CDR3 is TGCGCCAGCAGCTCCCATCGAGGATCCCGCGTAGGGGATACGCAGTATTTT. Combining the CDR3 with reference TRBV5-1 and TRBJ2-3 gives the whole variable domain KAGVTQTPRYLIKTRGQQVTLSCSPISGHRSVSWYQQTPGQGLQFLFEYFSETQRNKGNFPGRFSGRQFSNSRSEMNVSTLELGDSALYLCASSSHRGSRVGDTQYFGPGTRLTVL.